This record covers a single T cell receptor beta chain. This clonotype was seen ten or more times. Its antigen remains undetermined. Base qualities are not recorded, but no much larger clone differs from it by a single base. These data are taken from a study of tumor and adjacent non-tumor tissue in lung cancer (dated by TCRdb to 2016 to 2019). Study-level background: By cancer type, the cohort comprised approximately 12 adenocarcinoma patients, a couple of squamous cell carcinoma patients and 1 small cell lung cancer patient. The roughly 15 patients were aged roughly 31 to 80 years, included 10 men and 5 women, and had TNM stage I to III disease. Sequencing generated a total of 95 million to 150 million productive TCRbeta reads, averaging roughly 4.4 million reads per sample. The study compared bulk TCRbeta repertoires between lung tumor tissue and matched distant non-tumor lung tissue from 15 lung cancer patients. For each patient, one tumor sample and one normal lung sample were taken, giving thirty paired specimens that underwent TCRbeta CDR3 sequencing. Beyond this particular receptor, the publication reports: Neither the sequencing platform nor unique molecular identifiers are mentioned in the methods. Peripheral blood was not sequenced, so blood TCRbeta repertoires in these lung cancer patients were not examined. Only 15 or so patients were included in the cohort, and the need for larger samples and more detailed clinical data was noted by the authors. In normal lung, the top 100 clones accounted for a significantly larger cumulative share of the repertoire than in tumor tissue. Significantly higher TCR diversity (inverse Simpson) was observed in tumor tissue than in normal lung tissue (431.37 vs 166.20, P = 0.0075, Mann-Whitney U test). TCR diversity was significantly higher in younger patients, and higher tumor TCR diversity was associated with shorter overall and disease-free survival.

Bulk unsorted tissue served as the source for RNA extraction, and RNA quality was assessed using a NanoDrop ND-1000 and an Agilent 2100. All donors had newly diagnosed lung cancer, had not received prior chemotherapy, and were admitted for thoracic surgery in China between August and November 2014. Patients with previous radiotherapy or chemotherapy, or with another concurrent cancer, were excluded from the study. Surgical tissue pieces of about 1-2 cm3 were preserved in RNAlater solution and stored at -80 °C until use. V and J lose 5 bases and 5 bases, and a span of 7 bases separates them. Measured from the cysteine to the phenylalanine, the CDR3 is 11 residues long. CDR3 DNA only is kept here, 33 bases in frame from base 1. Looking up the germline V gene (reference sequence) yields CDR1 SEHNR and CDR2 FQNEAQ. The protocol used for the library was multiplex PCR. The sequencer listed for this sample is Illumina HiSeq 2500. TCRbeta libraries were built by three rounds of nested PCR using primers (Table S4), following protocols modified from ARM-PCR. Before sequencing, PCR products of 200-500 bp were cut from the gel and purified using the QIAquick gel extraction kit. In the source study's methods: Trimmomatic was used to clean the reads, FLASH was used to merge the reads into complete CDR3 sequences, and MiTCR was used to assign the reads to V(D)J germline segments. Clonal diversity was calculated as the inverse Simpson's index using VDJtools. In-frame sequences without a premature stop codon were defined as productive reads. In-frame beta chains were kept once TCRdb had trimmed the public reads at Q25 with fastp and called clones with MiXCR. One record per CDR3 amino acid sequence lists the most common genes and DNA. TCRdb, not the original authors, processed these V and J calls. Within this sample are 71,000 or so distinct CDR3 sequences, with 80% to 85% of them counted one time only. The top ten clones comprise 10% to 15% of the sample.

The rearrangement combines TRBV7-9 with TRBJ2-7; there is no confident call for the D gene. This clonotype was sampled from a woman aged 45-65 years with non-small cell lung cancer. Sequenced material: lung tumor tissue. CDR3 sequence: CASSNRNEQYF. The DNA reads TGTGCCAGCAGCAACAGAAACGAGCAGTACTTC. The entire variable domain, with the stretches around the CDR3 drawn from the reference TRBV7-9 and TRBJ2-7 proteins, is DTGVSQNPRHKITKRGQNVTFRCDPISEHNRLYWYRQTLGQGPEFLTYFQNEAQLEKSRLLSDRFSAERPKGSFSTLEIQRTEQGDSAMYLCASSNRNEQYFGPGTRLTVT.